This T cell receptor (beta chain) was obtained from a study of blood T cell repertoires in COVID-19. Study-level background: COVID-19 samples, acute and convalescent, were from the United States, Italy and Spain.

This CDR3 spans 14 amino acids. J lost 6 bases, V lost 4 bases, and 2 bases had no gene match. CDR1 LGHNA and CDR2 YNFKEQ come from the germline V gene. Using immunoSEQ multiplex PCR, the repertoire was profiled, and TCRdb retains in-frame clones only, with some absent. The table lists approximately 250,000 clones, roughly nine tenths of them singletons. The J gene is TRBJ1-4, the V gene TRBV4-2; 10 bases are shared with TRBD1. The sequenced sample consisted of peripheral blood. This TCR derives from a man between 18 and 35 years old with active or convalescent COVID-19. The DNA for the CDR3 is TGTGCCAGCAGCCCGGGACAGGGGCATGAAAAACTGTTTTTT. Its translation: CASSPGQGHEKLFF.